This T cell receptor (beta chain) was documented in a study of T cell repertoires in cytomegalovirus infection. Study conclusions and caveats: The response measured ex vivo was dominated by TCR beta clonotypes (HLA-C-restricted and CMV-specific).

Each CDR3 protein gets one entry after TCRdb re-called the reads with MiXCR. The table includes about 260,000 distinct CDR3 sequences, around 13% detected once. The CDR3 runs to 16 residues. Germline-derived CDR1 and CDR2 are DFQATT and SNEGSKA (reference sequence). V was pared by 2 bases and J by 3 bases, with 17 bases between. Comments on this clonotype: What it binds is not known.

This TCR derives from a human donor in good health (CMV status not recorded). Some clones in this sample may be carry-over from other donors' samples. Input material: PBMCs. The chain joins TRBV20-1 to TRBJ1-5, with D maybe TRBD1 (5 bases). CDR3 nucleotides: TGCAGTGCTAGAATGGGGGGAGGGGCGAACAATCAGCCCCAGCATTTT. Translated, it gives CSARMGGGANNQPQHF.